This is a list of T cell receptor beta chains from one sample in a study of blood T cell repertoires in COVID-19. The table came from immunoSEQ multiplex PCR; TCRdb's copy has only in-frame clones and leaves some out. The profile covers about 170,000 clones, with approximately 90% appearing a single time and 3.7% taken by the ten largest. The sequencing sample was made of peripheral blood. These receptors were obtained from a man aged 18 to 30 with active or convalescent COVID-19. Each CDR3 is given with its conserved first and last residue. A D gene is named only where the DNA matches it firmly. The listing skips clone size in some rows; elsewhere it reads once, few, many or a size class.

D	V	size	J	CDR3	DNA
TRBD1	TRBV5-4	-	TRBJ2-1	CASSLGNPGTGLFF	TGTGCCAGCAGCTTAGGAAACCCCGGGACAGGTCTGTTCTTC
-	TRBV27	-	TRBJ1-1	CASSLTSGPAFF	TGTGCCAGCAGTTTAACCTCAGGCCCGGCTTTCTTT
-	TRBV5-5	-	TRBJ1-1	CASSLGPGMPEAFF	TGTGCCAGCAGCTTGGGCCCGGGGATGCCTGAAGCTTTCTTT
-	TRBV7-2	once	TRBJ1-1	CASSQQVTEAFF	TGTGCCAGCAGCCAACAGGTAACTGAAGCTTTCTTT
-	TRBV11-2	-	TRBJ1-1	CASSLVGGRTEAFF	TGTGCCAGCAGCTTAGTCGGGGGGCGGACTGAAGCTTTCTTT
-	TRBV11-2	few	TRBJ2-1	CASSLEVLPGNEQFF	TGTGCCAGCAGCTTAGAGGTCCTCCCCGGCAATGAGCAGTTCTTC
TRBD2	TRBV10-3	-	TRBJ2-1	CAISEFGTSTLNEQFF	TGTGCCATCAGTGAGTTTGGGACTAGTACTCTAAATGAGCAGTTCTTC
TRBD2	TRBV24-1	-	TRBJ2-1	CATSELASRDEQFF	TGTGCCACCAGTGAACTAGCGTCCAGGGATGAGCAGTTCTTC
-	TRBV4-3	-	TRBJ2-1	CASSQFSGTGNEQFF	TGCGCCAGCAGCCAGTTCTCCGGGACTGGCAATGAGCAGTTCTTC
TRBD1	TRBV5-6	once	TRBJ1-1	CASSGQGAGTEAFF	TGTGCCAGCAGCGGACAGGGGGCGGGAACTGAAGCTTTCTTT
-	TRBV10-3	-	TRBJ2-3	CAISESSWSTDTQYF	TGTGCCATCAGTGAGTCGAGTTGGTCCACAGATACGCAGTATTTT
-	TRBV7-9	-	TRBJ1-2	CASSALLGGNYGYTF	TGTGCCAGCAGCGCGCTCCTGGGGGGGAACTATGGCTACACCTTC
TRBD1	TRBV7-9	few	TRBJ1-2	CASSLGQGIGYTF	TGTGCCAGCAGCCTGGGACAGGGGATTGGCTACACCTTC
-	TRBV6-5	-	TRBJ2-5	CASTATGQETQYF	TGTGCCAGCACCGCGACGGGCCAAGAGACCCAGTACTTC